This TCR beta chain was sequenced in a study of shared clonotypes between healthy human individuals. Assay used: immunoSEQ multiplex PCR; TCRdb lists only in-frame clones, some missing. The table lists about 680,000 clones, around four fifths of them singletons, with 1.5% to 2% in the top ten. Study-level results: Rarefaction gave evidence that sorted-subset sequencing remained incomplete despite large depth. Sharing across four donors was seen in around 5.1% of naive CD4 clonotypes.

A remark on this clone: The antigen is not known.

Sequenced material: memory CD4+ T cells sorted from blood. Subset reported: CD45RA-negative fraction. This TCR derives from a woman in her twenties or thirties in good health.

The CDR3 bases are TGTGCCACCTCTAGGACAGGGGGCTTCCAAGAGACCCAGTACTTC. Amino acids: CATSRTGGFQETQYF. The rearrangement uses TRBV21-1 and TRBJ2-5; TRBD1 reflects the table's D call only, with no check against the DNA. TRBV21-1 is designated a pseudogene. The length of the CDR3 is 15 residues.